The T cell receptor (beta chain) described here comes from a study of blood T cell repertoires in COVID-19. Study in general: Acute and convalescent COVID-19 specimens originated in the United States, Italy and Spain. Sources were T cells, B-cell-depleted T cells, or PBMCs; the material itself was cDNA or gDNA.

In the study's own analysis: Amplification of reference gene primers was used by the study to estimate nucleated cell counts. Profiling relied on immunoSEQ multiplex PCR, and the TCRdb table lists in-frame clones only, not all of them. Clone size and the V and J calls come from that table; the DNA yielded D and trimming. Among about 90,000 clones, over 75% were seen once, and the ten largest hold about 5.5%. This clone was recorded only once. The CDR3 extends over 16 amino acids. Trimming took 5 bases from V and 5 from J, leaving 18 bases between them. Germline V CDR1 and CDR2: SGHAT, FQDESV (reference sequence).

V gene TRBV11-1 combines with J gene TRBJ2-2; unclear D gene. The sample comprised peripheral blood. This receptor was identified in a man in his forties or fifties with acute or convalescent COVID-19. The CDR3 region has the DNA TGTGCCAGCAGCCATACTACGCGCAGTAGGACCGGGGAGCTGTTTTTT. It translates to CASSHTTRSRTGELFF.